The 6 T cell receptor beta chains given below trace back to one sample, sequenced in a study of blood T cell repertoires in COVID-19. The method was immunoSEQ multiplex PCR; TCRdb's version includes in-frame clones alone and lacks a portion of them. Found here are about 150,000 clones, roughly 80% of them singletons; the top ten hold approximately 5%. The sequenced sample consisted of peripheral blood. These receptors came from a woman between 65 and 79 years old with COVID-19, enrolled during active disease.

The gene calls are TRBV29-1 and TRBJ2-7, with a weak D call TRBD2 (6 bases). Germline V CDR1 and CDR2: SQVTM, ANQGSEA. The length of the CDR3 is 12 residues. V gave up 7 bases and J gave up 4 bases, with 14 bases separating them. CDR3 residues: CSAQGGNYEQYF. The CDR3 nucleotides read TGCAGCGCCCAAGGAGGGAATTACGAGCAGTACTTC.

DNA of the CDR3: TGTGCCAGTAGTATAGTCAGGGCGAATGGCTACACCTTC. Translated: CASSIVRANGYTF. The chain links TRBV19 to TRBJ1-2; TRBD1 might be the D (5 bases). Germline assignment: CDR1 LNHDA and CDR2 SQIVND (reference sequence). The CDR3 extends over 13 amino acids. Trimming removed 1 base at V and 6 bases at J, with 9 bases between.

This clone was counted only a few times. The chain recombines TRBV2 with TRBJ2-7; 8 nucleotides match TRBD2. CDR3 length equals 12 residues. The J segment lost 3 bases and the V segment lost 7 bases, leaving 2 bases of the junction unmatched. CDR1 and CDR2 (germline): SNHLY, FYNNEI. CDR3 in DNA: TGTGCCAGCAAACGGGGGGGCTACGAGCAGTACTTC. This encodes CASKRGGYEQYF. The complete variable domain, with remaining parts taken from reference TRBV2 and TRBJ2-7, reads EPEVTQTPSHQVTQMGQEVILRCVPISNHLYFYWYRQILGQKVEFLVSFYNNEISEKSEIFDDQFSVERPDGSNFTLKIRSTKLEDSAMYFCASKRGGYEQYFGPGTRLTVT.

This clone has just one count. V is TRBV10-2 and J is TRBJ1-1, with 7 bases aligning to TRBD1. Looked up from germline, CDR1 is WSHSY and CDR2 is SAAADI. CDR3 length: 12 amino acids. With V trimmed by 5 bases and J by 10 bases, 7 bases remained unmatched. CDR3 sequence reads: CASSSDRVRAFF. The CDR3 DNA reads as TGCGCCAGCAGTTCCGACAGGGTTCGAGCTTTCTTT.

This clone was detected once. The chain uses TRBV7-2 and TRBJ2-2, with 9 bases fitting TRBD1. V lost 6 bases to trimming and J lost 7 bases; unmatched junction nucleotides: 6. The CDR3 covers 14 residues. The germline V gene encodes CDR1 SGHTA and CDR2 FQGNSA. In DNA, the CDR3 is TGTGCCAGCAGGGCAGACAGGGGGAACGGGGAGCTGTTTTTT. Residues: CASRADRGNGELFF.

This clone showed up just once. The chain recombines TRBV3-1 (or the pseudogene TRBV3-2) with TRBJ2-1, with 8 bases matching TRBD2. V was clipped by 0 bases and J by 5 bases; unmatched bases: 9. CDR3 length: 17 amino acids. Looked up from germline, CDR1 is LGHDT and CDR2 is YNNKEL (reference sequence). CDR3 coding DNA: TGTGCCAGCAGCCAAGATCTTCGACTAGCGAGGGACAATGAGCAGTTCTTC. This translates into CASSQDLRLARDNEQFF.